The 5 T cell receptor beta chains below all came from one sample that was sequenced in a study of a mutant IDH1 vaccine in newly diagnosed glioma. Antigens of these TCRs are unknown. Time point reported: week 23, last vaccination. Every vaccination contained 300 ug of the mutant IDH1 20-mer peptide and was paired with topical imiquimod. The data were produced by immunoSEQ multiplex PCR, yet TCRdb's version contains in-frame clones alone and is incomplete. The table records some 70,000 clones, approximately 84% of them present only once. The sample here was PBMCs, taken from a glioma patient whose treatment included an IDH1 peptide vaccine. The receptors were sampled from a man between 18 and 35 years old with glioma.

The chain employs TRBV7-9 and TRBJ1-3; D is unclear. In germline, CDR1 is SEHNR, CDR2 FQNEAQ (reference sequence). CDR3 length equals 16 residues. The germline V and J ends were trimmed by 8 bases and 2 bases, with 19 bases remaining between them. The CDR3 region has the DNA TGTGCCAGCGAGCCTCCGTCAATAGGAGCTGGAAACACCATATATTTT. Its protein is CASEPPSIGAGNTIYF.

The gene calls are TRBV25-1 and TRBJ2-1; 13 bases map to TRBD2. This CDR3 is 17 amino acids long. Germline V lookup: CDR1 MGHDK, CDR2 SYGVNS. Germline trimming cut 3 bases from V and 8 bases from J; bases unmatched to any gene: 10. CDR3 sequence reads: CASSESPGLAGFDEQFF. The CDR3 DNA follows: TGTGCCAGCAGTGAGTCCCCGGGACTAGCGGGATTCGATGAGCAGTTCTTC.

This clone has only one observation. This chain links TRBV9 with TRBJ2-3; D gene ambiguous. Between the trimmed V and J ends, which lost 5 bases and 3 bases, there was a span of 19 bases. The CDR3 covers 16 residues. The germline V gene encodes CDR1 SGDLS and CDR2 YYNGEE. This CDR3 reads CASSRGPSIGTDTQYF. CDR3 nucleotides: TGTGCCAGCAGTAGAGGACCGAGCATTGGTACAGATACGCAGTATTTT. Together with reference TRBV9 and TRBJ2-3, the CDR3 gives the full variable domain: DSGVTQTPKHLITATGQRVTLRCSPRSGDLSVYWYQQSLDQGLQFLIQYYNGEERAKGNILERFSAQQFPDLHSELNLSSLELGDSALYFCASSRGPSIGTDTQYFGPGTRLTVL.

CDR3 amino acids: CASSPVRTGFDQPQHF. Written as DNA, the CDR3 is TGTGCCAGCTCGCCTGTTAGGACAGGGTTTGATCAGCCCCAGCATTTT. The V call is TRBV18, the J call TRBJ1-5; 8 bases match TRBD1. CDR1 is KGHSH, CDR2 LQKENI, per germline. The V segment lost 6 bases and the J segment 5 bases; nucleotides outside the gene matches: 12. The CDR3 extends over 16 amino acids.

V gene TRBV23-1 combines with J gene TRBJ1-5, with a tentative D call TRBD1 (5 bases). TRBV23-1 is noted as an ORF with a role that remains uncertain. This CDR3 contains 12 residues. V shed 8 bases and J shed 4 bases, with 9 bases lying between them. The CDR3 coding sequence is TGCGCCAGCCGGGGGACTAATCAGCCCCAGCATTTT. Protein sequence: CASRGTNQPQHF.